What follows are 22 T cell receptor beta chains derived from one specimen sequenced in a study of blood T cells in healthy people across ages. A sample-barcoded 5' primer and a J-beta primer mix were used in a second PCR of roughly 6 to 11 cycles. TCRdb redid the calling of the 5' RACE reads with MiXCR, one entry per CDR3 protein. Of 910,000 or so distinct CDR3 sequences listed, about 51% are singletons. Sequenced: blood. Receptors were obtained from a woman aged 60-75 years in good health.

This clonotype occurred once. V gene TRBV4-3 combines with J gene TRBJ2-5, with a possible D match to TRBD2 (6 bases). Near its end, the DNA agrees better with TRBJ2-7, so the J call may be wrong. CDR3 length: 16 amino acids. Per germline, CDR1 LGHNA and CDR2 YSLEER. CDR3 loop: CASSQDLGGNLYEQYF. In DNA form, the CDR3 reads TGCGCCAGCAGCCAAGATTTGGGCGGGAACCTCTACGAGCAGTACTTC.

The DNA of the CDR3 is TGCGCCAGCAGCCAAGAAATTGGGTACCTCCGTTCCTACGAGCAGTACTTC. Its protein product is CASSQEIGYLRSYEQYF. The V gene is TRBV4-3, the J gene TRBJ2-5, with no clear D. The J call is doubtful: the DNA matches TRBJ2-7 better. Per the germline V gene, CDR1 is LGHNA and CDR2 is YSLEER. This CDR3 is 17 amino acids long.

This clonotype is a singleton in its sample. The chain uses TRBV20-1 and TRBJ2-1; 7 nucleotides agree with TRBD2. V shed 5 bases, J shed 3 bases, and the junction held 7 bases outside the gene matches. CDR3 length equals 14 residues. Per germline, CDR1 DFQATT and CDR2 SNEGSKA (reference sequence). The CDR3 region is CSAPSGIVYNEQFF. In DNA form, the CDR3 reads TGCAGTGCTCCAAGCGGGATAGTCTACAATGAGCAGTTCTTC.

This clonotype has more than one count but fewer than ten. Being one base from a much bigger clone, this may be a read error. The J gene is TRBJ2-5, the V gene TRBV20-1, with TRBD2 matching over 8 bases. Germline CDR1 is DFQATT and CDR2 is SNEGSKA (reference sequence). The CDR3 is 17 residues long. V lost 5 bases to trimming and J lost 11 bases; unmatched junction nucleotides: 25. This CDR3 is CSAFIPPGRAGVNEQYF. DNA for the CDR3: TGCAGTGCTTTTATTCCACCGGGACGAGCGGGGGTCAATGAGCAGTACTTC.

There are a few counts of this clonotype. The CDR3 bases are TGTGCCAGCAGCGCGGACCATTACAATGAGCAGTTCTTC. As protein: CASSADHYNEQFF. This chain links TRBV7-9 with TRBJ2-1; D is uncertain. The length of the CDR3 is 13 residues. The germline V gene has CDR1 SEHNR and CDR2 FQNEAQ (reference sequence). V lost 5 bases and J 4 bases, leaving 9 bases between the germline ends.

Only a few counts were recorded for this clonotype. J is TRBJ2-7 and V is TRBV10-3, with TRBD2 matching 8 bases. The V gene's germline CDR1 is ENHRY and CDR2 SYGVKD. V was clipped by 4 bases and J by 6 bases; unmatched bases: 2. The CDR3 totals 12 residues. The CDR3 spells CAISVAGLEQYF. In DNA, the CDR3 is TGTGCCATCAGTGTAGCGGGGCTCGAGCAGTACTTC.

The V call is TRBV7-2, the J call TRBJ1-1; weak D call: TRBD1 (5 bases). This CDR3 has 16 residues. Trimming shortened V by 1 base and J by 0 bases, and 12 bases separated the two germline ends. Germline CDR1 SGHTA, CDR2 FQGNSA. The CDR3 bases are TGTGCCAGCAGCTTAGGGGTAGGGGTAATGAACACTGAAGCTTTCTTT. The encoded protein is CASSLGVGVMNTEAFF.

The gene calls are TRBV30 and TRBJ2-1; D possibly corresponds to TRBD2 (5 bases). CDR3 length: 15 residues. V lost 1 base and J 9 bases, leaving 19 bases between the germline ends. Germline V CDR1 and CDR2: GTSNPN, SVGIG (reference sequence). The CDR3 reads CAWSGGLHTPGEQFF. CDR3 DNA sequence: TGTGCCTGGAGTGGCGGACTCCATACCCCCGGTGAGCAGTTCTTC.

CDR3: CSASLGGEQFF. Here the CDR3 DNA reads TGCAGTGCTAGCTTGGGGGGTGAGCAGTTCTTC. The V gene is TRBV20-1, the J gene TRBJ2-1; D is possibly TRBD2 (6 bases). Trimming took off 3 bases at V and 9 bases at J, with 9 bases between the two ends. The CDR3 has 11 amino acids. Germline V gene sequence: CDR1 DFQATT, CDR2 SNEGSKA (reference sequence).

This chain connects TRBV20-1 to TRBJ1-1, with D tentatively TRBD1 (6 bases). Looked up from germline, CDR1 is DFQATT and CDR2 is SNEGSKA (reference sequence). There are 16 residues in the CDR3. With 6 bases removed from V and 1 base from J, the gap between germline ends came to 21 bases. The CDR3 nucleotides read TGCAGTGCCACAGGTAGACACTTCAGGGGGAACACTGAAGCTTTCTTT. The encoded protein is CSATGRHFRGNTEAFF.

The J gene is TRBJ1-2, the V gene TRBV7-2; D perhaps matches TRBD1 (6 bases). V lost 0 bases and J lost 3, with 14 bases in between. Germline V gives CDR1 SGHTA, CDR2 FQGNSA. CDR3 length: 16 residues. The CDR3 region is CASSLAPRGVDYGYTF. The CDR3, as DNA: TGTGCCAGCAGCTTAGCCCCCAGGGGAGTAGACTATGGCTACACCTTC. Full variable domain (outside the CDR3, taken from reference TRBV7-2 and TRBJ1-2): GAGVSQSPSNKVTEKGKDVELRCDPISGHTALYWYRQSLGQGLEFLIYFQGNSAPDKSGLPSDRFSAERTGGSVSTLTIQRTQQEDSAVYLCASSLAPRGVDYGYTFGSGTRLTVV.

The V call is TRBV5-5, the J call TRBJ2-3, with D perhaps assigned TRBD1 or TRBD2 (7 bases each). V lost 4 bases and J lost 5, with 17 bases in between. CDR1 SGHKS and CDR2 YYEKEE come from the germline V gene (reference sequence). CDR3 size: 15 residues. Written as DNA, the CDR3 is TGTGCCAGCAGCGAGGAAGGGGGCGGGGGAGATACGCAGTATTTT. Amino acids: CASSEEGGGGDTQYF.

The chain is built from TRBV6-6 and TRBJ2-1; 9 positions agree with TRBD2. The V segment lost 8 bases and the J segment 8 bases; nucleotides outside the gene matches: 10. Germline V gene data show CDR1 as MNHNY and CDR2 as SVGAGI (reference sequence). The CDR3 extends over 14 amino acids. The CDR3 spells CASLPSGKGDEQFF. CDR3 DNA: TGTGCCAGCCTTCCTAGCGGGAAGGGGGATGAGCAGTTCTTC.

There are a few counts of this clonotype. This chain joins TRBV29-1 and TRBJ2-5; D is unclear. The V gene lost 7 bases and the J gene lost 5 bases, with 14 bases spanning the gap. Germline lookup yields CDR1 SQVTM and CDR2 ANQGSEA. The CDR3 runs 12 residues. Written as DNA, the CDR3 is TGCAGCGCCCAGTTTGGGGTCGAGACCCAGTACTTC. It translates to CSAQFGVETQYF.

The J gene is TRBJ2-1, the V gene TRBV20-1, with TRBD2 identical over 8 bases. The V gene's germline CDR1 is DFQATT and CDR2 SNEGSKA (reference sequence). This CDR3 has 12 residues. The V segment lost 4 bases and the J segment 15 bases; nucleotides outside the gene matches: 11. The DNA of the CDR3 is TGCAGTGCTAACGAGCGGGAGTTTGATCCGTTCTTC. This sequence encodes CSANEREFDPFF.

The genes are TRBV28 and TRBJ2-7; D not resolved. The CDR3 runs 11 residues. Trimming removed 6 bases at V and 7 bases at J, with 10 bases between. Germline V gene data show CDR1 as MDHEN and CDR2 as SYDVKM. DNA of the CDR3: TGTGCCAGCAGAGTATTGGGAGAGCAGTACTTC. It codes for CASRVLGEQYF.

This clonotype was picked up a small number of times. The V gene is TRBV4-2, the J gene TRBJ2-3; the match to TRBD2 covers 14 bases. Trimming removed 2 bases from V and 3 bases from J; junction bases left unmatched: 7. The CDR3 spans 18 residues. Germline V CDR1 and CDR2: LGHNA, YNFKEQ. The CDR3 reads CASSQSRGLAGGTDTQYF. Here the CDR3 DNA reads TGTGCCAGCAGCCAATCCCGCGGACTAGCGGGAGGTACAGATACGCAGTATTTT.

A note on this clonotype: One end of the junction is discordant with germline, which a read error may explain. The chain links TRBV20-1 to TRBJ2-1; D is unclear. This CDR3 has 13 residues. Germline CDR1 DFQATT, CDR2 SNEGSKA (reference sequence). Here the CDR3 DNA reads TGCAGTGCTAGAGATTCGGATTTAAATGCGCAGTTCTTC. The encoded protein is CSARDSDLNAQFF.

The chain recombines TRBV12-3 or TRBV12-4 with TRBJ2-3, with 7 nucleotides matching TRBD2. The CDR3 is made up of 15 amino acids. Trimming removed 5 bases from V and 0 bases from J; junction bases left unmatched: 5. CDR3 DNA: TGTGCCAGCAGTCACAGCGGGATTAGCACAGATACGCAGTATTTT. Its protein is CASSHSGISTDTQYF.

In its sample, this clonotype was seen once. The V and J genes are TRBV7-9 and TRBJ2-3; D gene uncertain. Germline V CDR1 and CDR2: SEHNR, FQNEAQ (reference sequence). The CDR3 is 14 amino acids. V was shortened by 5 bases and J by 4 bases, with 13 bases between the two germline ends. The CDR3 reads CASSPTGASDTQYF. CDR3 bases: TGTGCCAGCAGCCCAACTGGCGCGTCAGATACGCAGTATTTT.

This clonotype occurred a few times. The gene calls are TRBV12-3 or TRBV12-4 and TRBJ2-6, with unresolved D. V lost 5 bases to trimming and J lost 0 bases, with 5 bases between them. CDR3 length equals 14 residues. CDR3 DNA: TGTGCCAGCAGTCAAAACTCTGGGGCCAACGTCCTGACTTTC. Translated, it gives CASSQNSGANVLTF.

This clonotype was observed once. The CDR3 sequence is CASSPALLANTQYF. Here the CDR3 DNA reads TGCGCCAGCAGCCCCGCCCTACTAGCAAATACGCAGTATTTT. This sequence joins TRBV4-1 and TRBJ2-3, with D perhaps matching TRBD2 (6 bases). This CDR3 is built from 14 residues. Trimming pared 4 bases from V and 7 bases from J, leaving 15 bases between. Germline CDR1 reads MGHRA; CDR2 reads YSYEKL.